This TCR beta chain appears in the sequencing data of a study of PD-L1 blockade in urothelial cancer. Study-level results: At the 3-week point, tumor-associated blood clones expanded more in durable-benefit patients. Improved survival was predicted by pretreatment blood TCR clonality below the median.

Every PCR got spiked synthetic TCR analog templates. The data were produced by immunoSEQ multiplex PCR, yet TCRdb's version contains in-frame clones alone and is incomplete. Of 90,000 to 120,000 clones listed, 70% to 85% are singletons. Each patient contributed between 1 and 8 total time points of blood mononuclear cells, pretreatment and during treatment. V lost 4 bases and J lost 7; bases outside the gene matches: 7. The CDR3 has 14 amino acids. Per the germline V gene, CDR1 is MNHNS and CDR2 is SASEGT. As for this clone: The antigen remains undetermined.

The starting material was PBMCs, obtained around atezolizumab (anti-PD-L1) treatment. The chain uses TRBV6-1 and TRBJ2-3; 8 bases are a match to TRBD1. The clonotype was recovered from a man aged 50-60 years with urothelial cancer. CDR3 in amino acids: CASSVRGTGHTQYF. The CDR3 bases are TGTGCCAGCAGTGTGAGGGGGACAGGTCATACGCAGTATTTT.